Listed here are 25 T cell receptor beta chains from one sample, sequenced in a study of post-analysis software for immune sequencing data. The study, taken as a whole, reports: About 5 TRBV segments were more frequent in patients than controls; TRBV5-6, TRBV5-1 and TRBV20-1 belonged to this group.

What these receptors recognize is not known. Unique molecular identifiers were built into the TCR beta cDNA libraries. TCRdb re-called the PCR reads with MiXCR, one entry per CDR3 protein. The sample comprises 430,000 or so distinct CDR3 sequences, 35% to 45% of which are singletons, and less than 8% rests with the top ten. The sequenced sample was blood. Receptor source: a girl aged 2-9 years with multiple sclerosis.

The V and J genes are TRBV6-1 and TRBJ2-5, with 9 positions matching TRBD2. V dropped 3 bases and J dropped 1; count of bases not matched to a gene: 15. Looked up from germline, CDR1 is MNHNS and CDR2 is SASEGT. This CDR3 has 19 residues. For the CDR3, the DNA is TGTGCCAGCAGTGACGACGGGATTTACCTAGCGGGAACCCAAGAGACCCAGTACTTC. This codes for CASSDDGIYLAGTQETQYF.

The chain joins TRBV6-5 to TRBJ1-4; D gene uncertain. Germline-derived CDR1 and CDR2 are MNHEY and SVGAGI. The CDR3 extends over 16 amino acids. Trimming stripped 7 bases from V and 1 base from J, with 16 bases between. CDR3: CASKRRGGGTNEKLFF. The CDR3 DNA sequence: TGTGCCAGCAAGAGGCGGGGAGGAGGAACTAATGAAAAACTGTTTTTT.

This clonotype occurred a few times. The chain has TRBV5-5 and TRBJ2-5; D unresolved. Between the trimmed V and J ends, which lost 3 bases and 4 bases, there was a span of 19 bases. CDR1 and CDR2 (germline): SGHKS, YYEKEE (reference sequence). This CDR3 contains 16 residues. CDR3 sequence reads: CASSSRSTALGETQYF. In DNA, the CDR3 is TGTGCCAGCAGCTCTAGAAGTACAGCGTTGGGAGAGACCCAGTACTTC. The whole variable domain, remainder taken from reference TRBV5-5 and TRBJ2-5, is DAGVTQSPTHLIKTRGQQVTLRCSPISGHKSVSWYQQVLGQGPQFIFQYYEKEERGRGNFPDRFSARQFPNYSSELNVNALLLGDSALYLCASSSRSTALGETQYFGPGTRLLVL.

This clonotype was counted many times. The chain carries TRBV29-1 and TRBJ1-2; D is undetermined. The V and J ends lost 2 bases and 6 bases respectively, with 16 bases between them. Germline V gene data show CDR1 as SQVTM and CDR2 as ANQGSEA. The CDR3 contains 14 residues. CDR3 protein: CSVERVAAGHGYTF. The CDR3 DNA sequence: TGCAGCGTTGAAAGGGTGGCGGCTGGACATGGCTACACCTTC.

This rearrangement joins TRBV6-1 to TRBJ2-7; no clear D. Per the germline V gene, CDR1 is MNHNS and CDR2 is SASEGT. V shed 4 bases and J shed 4 bases, with 11 bases lying between them. CDR3 length equals 13 residues. CDR3 in DNA: TGTGCCAGCAGTGGAACTCCGGTTTACGAGCAGTACTTC. Its translation is CASSGTPVYEQYF.

This clonotype showed up just once. The chain uses TRBV4-1 and TRBJ1-4; no firm D call. The germline gives CDR1 MGHRA, CDR2 YSYEKL. V gave up 0 bases and J gave up 7 bases, with 15 bases separating them. This CDR3 is 16 amino acids long. The CDR3 reads CASSQDGPISGEKLFF. CDR3 nucleotides: TGCGCCAGCAGCCAAGATGGCCCCATAAGCGGTGAAAAACTGTTTTTT.

CDR3 in DNA: TGTGCCATCAGCAAATTAGCGGGAGACACAGATACGCAGTATTTT. This encodes CAISKLAGDTDTQYF. The chain has TRBV10-3 and TRBJ2-3, with 9 bases matching TRBD2. Germline lookup yields CDR1 ENHRY and CDR2 SYGVKD. This CDR3 has 15 residues. The junction had 6 bases not matched to a gene; V was cut back by 6 bases and J by 2 bases.

CDR3 amino acids: CASSPTAGANEQFF. CDR3 DNA sequence: TGTGCCAGCAGCCCCACCGCGGGGGCTAATGAGCAGTTCTTC. The chain links TRBV3-1 to TRBJ2-1, with a possible D match to TRBD2 (7 bases). Trimming took off 4 bases at V and 7 bases at J, with 14 bases between the two ends. The CDR3 is 14 amino acids. Germline assignment: CDR1 LGHDT and CDR2 YNNKEL (reference sequence).

This chain joins TRBV6-5 and TRBJ2-3; the D call may be TRBD1 or TRBD2 (6 bases each). Trimming pared 0 bases from V and 8 bases from J, leaving 15 bases between. CDR1 and CDR2 (germline): MNHEY, SVGAGI. The CDR3 is made up of 15 amino acids. As DNA, the CDR3 is TGTGCCAGCAGTTACTCGTCAGGGGAGGTCGTTACGCAGTATTTT. This translates into CASSYSSGEVVTQYF.

Only a few counts were recorded for this clonotype. Sequence at one end of the junction differs from germline and may be a read error. The chain is built from TRBV7-2 and TRBJ2-5; a weak D match, TRBD1 (6 bases). Germline CDR1 reads SGHTA; CDR2 reads FQGNSA. CDR3 size: 14 residues. The CDR3: CASSLAQGQETQYF. Here the CDR3 DNA reads TGTGCCAGCAGCCTAGCACAGGGTCAAGAGACCCAGTACTTC.

The genes are TRBV7-3 and TRBJ2-5; TRBD2 aligns across 7 bases. J lost 0 bases, V lost 5 bases, and 15 bases had no gene match. Looked up from germline, CDR1 is SGHTA and CDR2 is FQGTGA. This CDR3 comprises 18 residues. The CDR3 coding sequence is TGTGCCAGCAGCCTCAGCCCCGGCCTAGCGGCCGACCAAGAGACCCAGTACTTC. Protein: CASSLSPGLAADQETQYF.

CDR3 protein: CASSLAYTGTGEAEQYF. The CDR3 nucleotides are TGTGCCAGCAGCTTAGCGTACACCGGGACAGGGGAGGCCGAGCAGTACTTC. This chain uses TRBV7-8 with TRBJ2-7; 10 nucleotides agree with TRBD1. The length of the CDR3 is 17 residues. Germline lookup yields CDR1 SGHVS and CDR2 FQNEAQ. The junction had 11 bases not matched to a gene; V was cut back by 0 bases and J by 6 bases.

This clonotype occurred a few times. The chain couples TRBV28 to TRBJ2-7; D may be TRBD2 (5 bases). V was pared by 4 bases and J by 0 bases, with 16 bases between. Germline assignment: CDR1 MDHEN and CDR2 SYDVKM. This CDR3 comprises 16 residues. CDR3 nucleotides: TGTGCCAGCAGTTCCCCAAGAGGAGCGGACTCCTACGAGCAGTACTTC. Encoded protein: CASSSPRGADSYEQYF.

Worth noting for this clonotype: Germline and junction disagree at one end, which may indicate a read error. The V gene is TRBV5-1, the J gene TRBJ2-5; no firm D call. CDR1 is SGHRS, CDR2 YFSETQ, per germline. The CDR3 has 12 residues. CDR3 DNA: TGTGCCAGCAGCTTGACCGAGGAGACCCAGTACTTC. Encoded protein: CASSLTEETQYF.

This clonotype was seen a few times. This chain uses TRBV7-2 with TRBJ2-3, with D perhaps TRBD2 (6 bases). Trimming removed 5 bases from V and 1 base from J, with 10 bases in between. The germline V gene has CDR1 SGHTA and CDR2 FQGNSA. The CDR3 is made up of 14 amino acids. The CDR3 loop reads CASSRGGGTDTQYF. DNA of the CDR3: TGTGCCAGCAGCCGCGGAGGGGGCACAGATACGCAGTATTTT.

This rearrangement joins TRBV12-3 or TRBV12-4 to TRBJ2-7; tentative D call: TRBD2 (7 bases). The end of the DNA aligns better with TRBJ2-5, so the J call may be wrong. The CDR3 extends over 14 amino acids. CDR3 DNA sequence: TGTGCCAGCAGTTTAGGGGGGGGCAAGGGGACCCAGTACTTC. Translation: CASSLGGGKGTQYF.

With respect to this clonotype: A read error may be the cause here, since a much bigger clone is one base away. The rearrangement joins TRBV7-2 to TRBJ2-7; TRBD1 aligns across 12 bases. CDR3 size: 15 residues. The germline V gene encodes CDR1 SGHTA and CDR2 FQGNSA. The CDR3 loop reads CASSRDRGRDYERYF. The CDR3 DNA reads TGTGCCAGCAGCCGGGACAGGGGGCGCGACTACGAGCGGTACTTC.

This chain links TRBV29-1 with TRBJ2-1, with a possible D match to TRBD1 (6 bases). From germline, CDR1 is SQVTM and CDR2 ANQGSEA. This CDR3 is built from 14 residues. Trimming took 6 bases from V and 2 from J, leaving 14 bases between them. CDR3 protein: CSVKSGQPYNEQFF. CDR3 DNA: TGCAGCGTCAAGTCCGGACAGCCCTACAATGAGCAGTTCTTC.

This chain connects TRBV12-5 to TRBJ2-1; maybe TRBD2 (5 bases). CDR1 is LGHNT, CDR2 FRNRAP, per germline. V was pared by 0 bases and J by 0 bases, with 21 bases between. The CDR3 extends over 20 amino acids. CDR3 sequence reads: CASGLVRSAPGSYSYNEQFF. In nucleotides, the CDR3 is TGTGCTAGTGGTTTGGTTCGTTCAGCACCGGGGTCGTACTCCTACAATGAGCAGTTCTTC.

The chain employs TRBV12-3 or TRBV12-4 and TRBJ2-7, with 7 bases fitting TRBD1. The J call is in doubt because the DNA end fits TRBJ2-5 better. The CDR3 is 14 residues long. This CDR3 is CASSLKGAAETQYF. In nucleotides, the CDR3 is TGTGCCAGCAGTTTAAAGGGGGCGGCTGAGACCCAGTACTTC.

The chain is built from TRBV10-2 and TRBJ1-6, with D hard to call. The germline gives CDR1 WSHSY, CDR2 SAAADI. The CDR3 length is 15 residues. Trimming took 4 bases from V and 0 from J, leaving 7 bases between them. CDR3 in amino acids: CASSAESSYNSPLHF. The CDR3 DNA sequence: TGCGCCAGCAGTGCCGAGAGCTCCTATAATTCACCCCTCCACTTT.

This chain uses TRBV7-9 with TRBJ2-7; TRBD1 matches at 8 bases. Per the germline V gene, CDR1 is SEHNR and CDR2 is FQNEAQ (reference sequence). There are 15 residues in the CDR3. Trimming at V came to 4 bases and at J to 0 bases, leaving 5 bases not matched to a gene. CDR3: CASSSQGAGSYEQYF. The DNA of the CDR3 is TGTGCCAGCAGCTCGCAGGGGGCAGGCTCCTACGAGCAGTACTTC.

A few counts support this clonotype. The gene calls are TRBV12-3 or TRBV12-4 and TRBJ2-3; no firm D call. This CDR3 region has 20 residues. V was cut by 3 bases and J by 0 bases, with 25 bases left in between. DNA for the CDR3: TGTGCCAGCAGTTTTGTCCTGATATTTCGCGGATACACTAGCACAGATACGCAGTATTTT. This encodes CASSFVLIFRGYTSTDTQYF.

This clonotype came up a few times. V usage is TRBV29-1 and J usage is TRBJ2-3; D call uncertain. The CDR3 runs 13 residues. CDR1 and CDR2 (germline): SQVTM, ANQGSEA. The V end was cut by 3 bases, the J end by 0 bases, with 7 bases between. The CDR3 DNA reads as TGCAGCGTTGAGGGTACTAGCACAGATACGCAGTATTTT. Translation: CSVEGTSTDTQYF.

This clonotype was seen a few times. The V call is TRBV6-1, the J call TRBJ2-1; D unclear. The CDR3 spans 15 residues. Germline CDR1 reads MNHNS; CDR2 reads SASEGT. With 4 bases removed from V and 3 bases from J, the gap between germline ends came to 13 bases. DNA of the CDR3: TGTGCCAGCAGTGCTTTGGACCTGGTCTACAATGAGCAGTTCTTC. Translating gives CASSALDLVYNEQFF.